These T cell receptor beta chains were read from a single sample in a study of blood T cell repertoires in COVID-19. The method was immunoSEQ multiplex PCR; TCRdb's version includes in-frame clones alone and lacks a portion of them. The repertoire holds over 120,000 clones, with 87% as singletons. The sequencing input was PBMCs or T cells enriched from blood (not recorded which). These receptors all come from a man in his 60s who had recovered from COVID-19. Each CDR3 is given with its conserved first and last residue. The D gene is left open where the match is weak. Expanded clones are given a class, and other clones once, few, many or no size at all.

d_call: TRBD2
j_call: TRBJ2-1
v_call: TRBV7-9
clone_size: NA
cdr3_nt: TGTGCCAGCAGCTCGATATCGGGACTAGCTCTTAACTACAATGAGCAGTTCTTC
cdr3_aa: CASSSISGLALNYNEQFF

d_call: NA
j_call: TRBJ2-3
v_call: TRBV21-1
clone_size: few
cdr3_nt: TGTGCCAGCAGCAGAGGCGGACAGCACAATACAACGGGGAACTTTGGGGCAGATACGCAGTATTTT
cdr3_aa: CASSRGGQHNTTGNFGADTQYF

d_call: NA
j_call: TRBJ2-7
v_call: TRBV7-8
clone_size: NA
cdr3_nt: TGTGCCAGCAGCACCGACCTTGACAGGCTCGAGCAGTACTTC
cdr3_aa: CASSTDLDRLEQYF

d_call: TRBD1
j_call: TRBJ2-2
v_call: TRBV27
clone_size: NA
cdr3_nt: TGTGCCAGCAGTCCCCAGGGGGCCGGGGAGCTGTTTTTT
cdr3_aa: CASSPQGAGELFF

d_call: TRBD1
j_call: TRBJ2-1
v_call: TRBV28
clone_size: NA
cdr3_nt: TGTGCCAGCAGTTTACTCCGACAGGGACGAGGCAATGAGCAGTTCTTC
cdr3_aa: CASSLLRQGRGNEQFF

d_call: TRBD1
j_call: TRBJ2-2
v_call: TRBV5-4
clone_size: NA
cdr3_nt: TGTGCCAGCAGCTTAGGACAGGGCAGGGGGGAGCTGTTTTTT
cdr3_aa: CASSLGQGRGELFF

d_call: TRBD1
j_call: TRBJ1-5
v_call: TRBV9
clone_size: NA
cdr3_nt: TGTGCCAGCAGCGTAGCCGGGACAGTCAATCAGCCCCAGCATTTT
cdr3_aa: CASSVAGTVNQPQHF

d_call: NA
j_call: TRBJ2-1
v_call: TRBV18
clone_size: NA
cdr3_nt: TGTGCCAGCTCACCCCCCTCTGGACAGAACAATGAGCAGTTCTTC
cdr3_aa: CASSPPSGQNNEQFF

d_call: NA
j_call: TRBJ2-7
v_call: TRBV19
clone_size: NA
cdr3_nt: TGTGCCAGTAGTATATATAGGGGCGCGAACGAGCAGTACTTC
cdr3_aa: CASSIYRGANEQYF

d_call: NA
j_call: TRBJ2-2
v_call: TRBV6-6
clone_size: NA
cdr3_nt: TGTGCCACCCTGGAGGGTTCCGGGGAGCTGTTTTTT
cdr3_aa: CATLEGSGELFF

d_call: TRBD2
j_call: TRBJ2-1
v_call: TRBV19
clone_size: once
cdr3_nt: TGTGCCAGTAACCTAGCGGGAGGTTATGATGAGCAGTTCTTC
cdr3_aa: CASNLAGGYDEQFF

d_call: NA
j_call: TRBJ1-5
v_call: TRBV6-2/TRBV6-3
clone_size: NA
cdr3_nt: TGTGCCAGCAGTTATAGAGGCAGGGGACGGCAGCCCCAGCATTTT
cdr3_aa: CASSYRGRGRQPQHF

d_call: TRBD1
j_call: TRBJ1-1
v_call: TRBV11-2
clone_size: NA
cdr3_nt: TGTGCCAGCAGCTGGGGACAGATGAACACTGAAGCTTTCTTT
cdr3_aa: CASSWGQMNTEAFF

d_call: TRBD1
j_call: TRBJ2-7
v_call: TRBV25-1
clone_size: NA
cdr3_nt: TGTGCCAGCAGTGAGATTGGACAGGGGAAGAAGTACTTC
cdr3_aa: CASSEIGQGKKYF

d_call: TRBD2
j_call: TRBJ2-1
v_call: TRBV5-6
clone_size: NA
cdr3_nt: TGTGCCAGCAGCCCTAGACTAGCGGGAGGTTACAATGAGCAGTTCTTC
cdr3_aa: CASSPRLAGGYNEQFF

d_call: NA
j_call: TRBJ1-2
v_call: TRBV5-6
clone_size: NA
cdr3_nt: TGTGCCAGCAGCTTGGCCGGGACTAAACATTATGGCTACACCTTC
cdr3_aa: CASSLAGTKHYGYTF

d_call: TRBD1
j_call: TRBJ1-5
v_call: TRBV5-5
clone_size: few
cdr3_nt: TGTGCCAGCAGCCCACGGACAGGGGGTTATCAGCCCCAGCATTTT
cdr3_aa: CASSPRTGGYQPQHF

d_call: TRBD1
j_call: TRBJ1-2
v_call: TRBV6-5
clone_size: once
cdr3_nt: TGTGCCAGCAGATTCTCAGGACAGGTGGTACTGTACACCTTC
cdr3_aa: CASRFSGQVVLYTF

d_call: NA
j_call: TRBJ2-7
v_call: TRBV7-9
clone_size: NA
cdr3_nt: TGTGCCAGCAGCAACCGGGATTATTCCTACGAGCAGTACTTC
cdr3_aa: CASSNRDYSYEQYF

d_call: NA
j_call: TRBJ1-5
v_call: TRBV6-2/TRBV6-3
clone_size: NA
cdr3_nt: TGTGCCAGCAGTTGGGGCAGGGGAAGTAATCAGCCCCAGCATTTT
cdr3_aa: CASSWGRGSNQPQHF

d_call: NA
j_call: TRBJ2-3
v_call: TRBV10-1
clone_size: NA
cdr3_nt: TGCGCCAGCAGTGAGTTGCGGATCACAGATACGCAGTATTTT
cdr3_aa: CASSELRITDTQYF

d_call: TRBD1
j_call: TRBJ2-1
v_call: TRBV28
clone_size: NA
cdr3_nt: TGTGCCAGCAGTCTAAAGGGACAGTTTTACAATGAGCAGTTCTTC
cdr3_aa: CASSLKGQFYNEQFF

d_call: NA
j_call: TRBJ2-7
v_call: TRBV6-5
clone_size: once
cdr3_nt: TGTGCCAGCAGTCGACTGACTAGTAGCTACGAGCAGTACTTC
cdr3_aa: CASSRLTSSYEQYF

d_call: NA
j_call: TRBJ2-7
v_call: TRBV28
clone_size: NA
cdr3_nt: TGTGCCAGCAGTGGTGGGGGGATATTGTACGAGCAGTACTTC
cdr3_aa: CASSGGGILYEQYF

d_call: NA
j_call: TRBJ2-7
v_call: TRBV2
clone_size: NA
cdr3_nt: TGTGCCAGCAGTGAAGCTATCGCGTTTGAGTACTTC
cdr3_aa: CASSEAIAFEYF

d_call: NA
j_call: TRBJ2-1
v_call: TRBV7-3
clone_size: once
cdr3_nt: TGTGCCAGCAGCTGGCAGGGCGGCCGATCCTACAATGAGCAGTTCTTC
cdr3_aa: CASSWQGGRSYNEQFF

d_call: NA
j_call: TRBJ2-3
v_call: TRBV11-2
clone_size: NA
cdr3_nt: TGTGCCAGCAGCTTAGACTATTCTGATACGCAGTATTTT
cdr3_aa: CASSLDYSDTQYF

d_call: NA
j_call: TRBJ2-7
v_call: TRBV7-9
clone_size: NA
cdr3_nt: TGTGCCAGCAGCTCGCAGGGGTCCCTAAACGAGCAGTACTTC
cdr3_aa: CASSSQGSLNEQYF

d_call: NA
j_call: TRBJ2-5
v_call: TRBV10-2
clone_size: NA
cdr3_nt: TGCGCCAGCAGAGAGGGGGTAGGGGCGGGGGAGACCCAGTACTTC
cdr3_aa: CASREGVGAGETQYF

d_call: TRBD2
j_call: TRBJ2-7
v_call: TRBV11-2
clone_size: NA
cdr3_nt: TGTGCCAGCAGCCTCCTCGGGGGGTACGAGCAGTACTTC
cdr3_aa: CASSLLGGYEQYF

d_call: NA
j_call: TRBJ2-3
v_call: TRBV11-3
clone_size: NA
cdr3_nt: TGTGCCAGCAGCTTCGGACCGGGGGGCACAGATACGCAGTATTTT
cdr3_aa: CASSFGPGGTDTQYF

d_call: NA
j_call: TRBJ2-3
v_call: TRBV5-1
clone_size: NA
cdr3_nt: TGCGCCAGCAGCTTGGTCCAGGGGACCCCCACAGATACGCAGTATTTT
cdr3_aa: CASSLVQGTPTDTQYF

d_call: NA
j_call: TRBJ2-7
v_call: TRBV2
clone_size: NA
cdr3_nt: TGTGCCAGCAGTGATTGGGTAGCGGCCGGTTCCTACGAGCAGTACTTC
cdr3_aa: CASSDWVAAGSYEQYF

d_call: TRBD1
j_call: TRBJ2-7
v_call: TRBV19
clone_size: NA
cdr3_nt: TGTGCCAGTAGTATAGGGGACAGGGGGCCTTACGAGCAGTACTTC
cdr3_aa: CASSIGDRGPYEQYF

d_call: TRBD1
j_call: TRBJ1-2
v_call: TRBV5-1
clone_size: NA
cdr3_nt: TGCGCCAGCAGCTTGGCCGGGACAGGCGCCCGAGGCTATGGCTACACCTTC
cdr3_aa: CASSLAGTGARGYGYTF

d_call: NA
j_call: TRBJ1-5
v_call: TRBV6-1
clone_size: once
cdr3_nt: TGTGCCAGCAGTGAAGTTTCCGTTTATAGCAATCAGCCCCAGCATTTT
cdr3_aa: CASSEVSVYSNQPQHF

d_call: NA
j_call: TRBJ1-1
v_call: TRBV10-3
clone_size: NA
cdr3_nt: TGTGCCATCAGGGCCAGGGAAAACACTGAAGCTTTCTTT
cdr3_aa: CAIRARENTEAFF

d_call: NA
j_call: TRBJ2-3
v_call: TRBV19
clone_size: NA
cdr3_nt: TGTGCCAGTAGTATAGCTCAGGGAGGTACGCAGTATTTT
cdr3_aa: CASSIAQGGTQYF

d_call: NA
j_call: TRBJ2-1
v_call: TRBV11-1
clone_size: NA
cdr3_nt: TGTGCCAGCAGCTTAAGGGAGGACGGGAATGAGCAGTTCTTC
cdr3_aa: CASSLREDGNEQFF

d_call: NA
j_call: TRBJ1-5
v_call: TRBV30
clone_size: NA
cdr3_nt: TGTGCCTGGCGGGAGGGGACGAATCAGCCCCAGCATTTT
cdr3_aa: CAWREGTNQPQHF

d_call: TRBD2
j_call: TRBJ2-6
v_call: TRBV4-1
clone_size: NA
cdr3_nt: TGCGCCAGCAGCCGCCTCCAGGGACTAGCGGGAAAGAGTGGGGCCAACGTCCTGACTTTC
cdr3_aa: CASSRLQGLAGKSGANVLTF

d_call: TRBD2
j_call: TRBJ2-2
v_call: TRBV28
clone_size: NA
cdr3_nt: TGTGCCAGCAGGCGGGGACTAGCGGGAACCGGGGAGCTGTTTTTT
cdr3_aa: CASRRGLAGTGELFF

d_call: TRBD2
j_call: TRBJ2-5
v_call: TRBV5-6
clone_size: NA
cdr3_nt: TGTGCCAGCAGCTCTGGGACCGGGGAGGGGTACTTC
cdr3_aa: CASSSGTGEGYF

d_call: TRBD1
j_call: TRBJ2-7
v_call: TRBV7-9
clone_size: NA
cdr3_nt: TGTGCCAGCAGCCAACCGGGACAGTTCTACGAGCAGTACTTC
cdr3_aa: CASSQPGQFYEQYF

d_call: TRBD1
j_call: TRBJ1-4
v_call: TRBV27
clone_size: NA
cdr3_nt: TGTGCCAGCAGTTTAGGGCAGGGGGTAGGAGAAAAACTGTTTTTT
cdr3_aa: CASSLGQGVGEKLFF

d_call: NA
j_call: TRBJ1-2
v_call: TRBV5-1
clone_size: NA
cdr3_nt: TGCGCCAGCAGCTTCGGGAGCTATGGCTACACCTTC
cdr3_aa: CASSFGSYGYTF

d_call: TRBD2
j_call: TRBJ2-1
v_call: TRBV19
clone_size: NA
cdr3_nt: TGTGCCAGTAGACACCATGGGGGAGCGGGGGGCAATGAGCAGTTCTTC
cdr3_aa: CASRHHGGAGGNEQFF

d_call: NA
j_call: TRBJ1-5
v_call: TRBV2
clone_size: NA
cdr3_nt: TGTGCCAGCAGTGGAAGGGGAAGCAATCAGCCCCAGCATTTT
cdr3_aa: CASSGRGSNQPQHF

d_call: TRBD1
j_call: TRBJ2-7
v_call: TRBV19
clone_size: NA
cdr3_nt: TGTGCCAGTAGTCCCGGGACAGGGCCCTACGAGCAGTACTTC
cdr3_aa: CASSPGTGPYEQYF

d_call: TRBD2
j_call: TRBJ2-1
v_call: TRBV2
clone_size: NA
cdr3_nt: TGTGCCAGCACGAATCAGCTGGGTGGAGCGGGGGGGCTTGAGCAGTTCTTC
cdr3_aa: CASTNQLGGAGGLEQFF

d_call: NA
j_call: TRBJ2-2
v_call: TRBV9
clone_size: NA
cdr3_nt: TGTGCCAGCAGCGTCCAGGGTTTCTACACCGGGGAGCTGTTTTTT
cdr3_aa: CASSVQGFYTGELFF

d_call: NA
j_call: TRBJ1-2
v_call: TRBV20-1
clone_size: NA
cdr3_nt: TGCAGTGCGACAGGTGGCAATGGCTACACCTTC
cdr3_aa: CSATGGNGYTF

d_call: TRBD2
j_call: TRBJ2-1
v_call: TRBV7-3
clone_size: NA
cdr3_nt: TGTGCCAGCAGCTTACAAGCGGGAGGTAATGAGCAGTTCTTC
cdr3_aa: CASSLQAGGNEQFF

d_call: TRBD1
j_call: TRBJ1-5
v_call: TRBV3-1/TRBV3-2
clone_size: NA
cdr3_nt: TGTGCCAGCAGCCAAGACCCAGGGGGAACAGGACAGCCCCAGCATTTT
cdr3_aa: CASSQDPGGTGQPQHF

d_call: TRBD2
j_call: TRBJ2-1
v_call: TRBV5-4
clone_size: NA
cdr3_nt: TGTGCCAGCAGTCCACGACTAGCGGGAGTTGGCTCCTACAATGAGCAGTTCTTC
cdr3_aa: CASSPRLAGVGSYNEQFF

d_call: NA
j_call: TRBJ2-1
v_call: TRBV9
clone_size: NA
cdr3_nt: TGTGCCAGCAGCGTATCCCCTAAAAGACTCCACGAGCTATTCTTC
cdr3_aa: CASSVSPKRLHELFF

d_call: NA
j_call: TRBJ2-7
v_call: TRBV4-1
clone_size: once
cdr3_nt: TGCGCCAGCAGCCATCCGGGCTACGAGCAGTACTTC
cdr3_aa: CASSHPGYEQYF

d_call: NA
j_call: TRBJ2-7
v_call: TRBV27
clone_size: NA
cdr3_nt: TGTGCCAGCAGTTTATCTGCGGGCTACGAGCAGTACTTC
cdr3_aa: CASSLSAGYEQYF